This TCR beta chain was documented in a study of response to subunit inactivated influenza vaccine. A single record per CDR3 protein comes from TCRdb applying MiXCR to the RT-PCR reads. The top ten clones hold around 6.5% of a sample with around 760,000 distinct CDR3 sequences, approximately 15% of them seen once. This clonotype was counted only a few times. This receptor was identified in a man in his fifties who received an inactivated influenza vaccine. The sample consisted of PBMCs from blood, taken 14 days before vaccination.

CDR3 region: CASSQVMGTNQPQHF. CDR3 coding DNA: TGTGCCAGCAGCCAAGTAATGGGGACCAATCAGCCCCAGCATTTT. This chain joins TRBV4-2 and TRBJ1-5, with D perhaps matching TRBD1 (5 bases). This CDR3 has 15 amino acids. Trimming pared 1 base from V and 3 bases from J, leaving 10 bases between. Germline values: CDR1 LGHNA, CDR2 YNFKEQ.